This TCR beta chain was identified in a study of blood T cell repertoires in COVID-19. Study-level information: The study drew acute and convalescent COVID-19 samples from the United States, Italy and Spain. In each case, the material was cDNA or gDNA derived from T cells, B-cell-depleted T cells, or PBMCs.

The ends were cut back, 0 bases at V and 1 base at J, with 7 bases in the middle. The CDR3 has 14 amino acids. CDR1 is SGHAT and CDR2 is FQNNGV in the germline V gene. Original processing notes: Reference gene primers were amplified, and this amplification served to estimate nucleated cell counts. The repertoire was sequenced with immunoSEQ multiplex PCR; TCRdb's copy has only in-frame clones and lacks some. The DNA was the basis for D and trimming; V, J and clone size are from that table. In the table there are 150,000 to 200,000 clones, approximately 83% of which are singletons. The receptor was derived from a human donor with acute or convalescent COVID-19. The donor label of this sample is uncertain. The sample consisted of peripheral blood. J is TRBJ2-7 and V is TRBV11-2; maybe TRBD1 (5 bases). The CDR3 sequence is CASSLDAGSYEQYF. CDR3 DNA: TGTGCCAGCAGCTTAGATGCAGGGTCCTACGAGCAGTACTTC. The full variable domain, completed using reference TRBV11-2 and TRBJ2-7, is EAGVAQSPRYKIIEKRQSVAFWCNPISGHATLYWYQQILGQGPKLLIQFQNNGVVDDSQLPKDRFSAERLKGVDSTLKIQPAKLEDSAVYLCASSLDAGSYEQYFGPGTRLTVT.